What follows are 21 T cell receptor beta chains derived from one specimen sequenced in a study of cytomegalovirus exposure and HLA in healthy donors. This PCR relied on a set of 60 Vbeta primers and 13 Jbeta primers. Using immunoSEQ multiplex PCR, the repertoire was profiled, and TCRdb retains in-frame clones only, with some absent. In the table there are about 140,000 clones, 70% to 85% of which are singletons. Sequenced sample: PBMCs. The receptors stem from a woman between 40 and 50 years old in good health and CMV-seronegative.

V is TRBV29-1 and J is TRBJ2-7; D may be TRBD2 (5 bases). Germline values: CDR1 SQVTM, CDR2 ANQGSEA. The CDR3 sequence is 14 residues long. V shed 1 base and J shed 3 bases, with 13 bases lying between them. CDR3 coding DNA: TGCAGCGTTGAAGGGCCACACGGGGACTACGAGCAGTACTTC. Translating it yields CSVEGPHGDYEQYF.

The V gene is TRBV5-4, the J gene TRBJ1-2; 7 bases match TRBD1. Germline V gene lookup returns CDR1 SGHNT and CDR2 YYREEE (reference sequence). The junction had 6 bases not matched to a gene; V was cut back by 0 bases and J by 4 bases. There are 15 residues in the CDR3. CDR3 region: CASSLGVGGSYGYTF. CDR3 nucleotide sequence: TGTGCCAGCAGCTTGGGAGTAGGGGGCAGCTATGGCTACACCTTC.

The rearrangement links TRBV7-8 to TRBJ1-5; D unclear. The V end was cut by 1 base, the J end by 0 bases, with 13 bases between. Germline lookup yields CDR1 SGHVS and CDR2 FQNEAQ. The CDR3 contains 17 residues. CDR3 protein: CASSLDRIIYSNQPQHF. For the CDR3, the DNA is TGTGCCAGCAGCTTAGATAGAATTATATATAGCAATCAGCCCCAGCATTTT.

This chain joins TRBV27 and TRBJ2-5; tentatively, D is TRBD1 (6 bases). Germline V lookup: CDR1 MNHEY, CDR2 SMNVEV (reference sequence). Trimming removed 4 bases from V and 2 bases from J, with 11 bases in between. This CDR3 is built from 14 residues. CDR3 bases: TGTGCCAGCAGTTCCCTCCAGGGGCAAGAGACCCAGTACTTC. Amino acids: CASSSLQGQETQYF.

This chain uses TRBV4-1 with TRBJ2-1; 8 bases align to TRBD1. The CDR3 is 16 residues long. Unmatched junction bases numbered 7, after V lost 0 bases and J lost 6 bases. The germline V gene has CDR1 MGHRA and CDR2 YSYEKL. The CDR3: CASSQDRTGMINEQFF. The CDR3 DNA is TGCGCCAGCAGCCAAGATAGGACAGGGATGATCAATGAGCAGTTCTTC.

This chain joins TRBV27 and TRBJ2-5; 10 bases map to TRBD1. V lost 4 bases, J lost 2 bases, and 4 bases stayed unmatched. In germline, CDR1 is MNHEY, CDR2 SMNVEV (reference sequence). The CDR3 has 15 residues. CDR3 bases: TGTGCCAGCAGTTCCGGGACAGGGGTTCAAGAGACCCAGTACTTC. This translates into CASSSGTGVQETQYF.

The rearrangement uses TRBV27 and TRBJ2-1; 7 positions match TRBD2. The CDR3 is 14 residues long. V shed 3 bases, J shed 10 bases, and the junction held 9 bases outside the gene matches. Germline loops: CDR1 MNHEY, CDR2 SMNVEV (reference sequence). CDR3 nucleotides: TGTGCCAGCAGTTTCGGGGGGAATACGAGGGAGCAGTTCTTC. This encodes CASSFGGNTREQFF.

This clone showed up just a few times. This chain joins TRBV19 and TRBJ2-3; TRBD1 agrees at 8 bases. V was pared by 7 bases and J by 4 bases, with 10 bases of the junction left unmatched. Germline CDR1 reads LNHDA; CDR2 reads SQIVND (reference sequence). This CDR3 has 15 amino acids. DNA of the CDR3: TGTGCCAGTACTGGACAGGGAGGTCCCCCAGATACGCAGTATTTT. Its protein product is CASTGQGGPPDTQYF. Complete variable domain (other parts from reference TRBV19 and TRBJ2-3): DGGITQSPKYLFRKEGQNVTLSCEQNLNHDAMYWYRQDPGQGLRLIYYSQIVNDFQKGDIAEGYSVSREKKESFPLTVTSAQKNPTAFYLCASTGQGGPPDTQYFGPGTRLTVL.

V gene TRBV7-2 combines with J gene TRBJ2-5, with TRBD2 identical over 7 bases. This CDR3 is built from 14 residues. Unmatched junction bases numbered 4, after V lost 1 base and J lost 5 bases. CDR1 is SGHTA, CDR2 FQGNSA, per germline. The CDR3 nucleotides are TGTGCCAGCAGCTTAGGGTGGGGAGGGGAGACCCAGTACTTC. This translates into CASSLGWGGETQYF.

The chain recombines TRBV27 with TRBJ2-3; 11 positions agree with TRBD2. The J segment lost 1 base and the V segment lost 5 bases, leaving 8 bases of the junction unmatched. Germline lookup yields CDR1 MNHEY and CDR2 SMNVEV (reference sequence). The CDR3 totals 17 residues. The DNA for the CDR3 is TGTGCCAGCAGTCTCCAAATAGCGGGAGGGGGCACAGATACGCAGTATTTT. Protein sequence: CASSLQIAGGGTDTQYF.

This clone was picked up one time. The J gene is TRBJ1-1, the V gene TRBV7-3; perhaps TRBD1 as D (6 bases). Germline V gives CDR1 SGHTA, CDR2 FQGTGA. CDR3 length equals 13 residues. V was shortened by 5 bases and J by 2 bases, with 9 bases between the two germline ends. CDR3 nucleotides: TGTGCCAGCAGCGACAGGAGAAACACTGAAGCTTTCTTT. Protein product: CASSDRRNTEAFF.

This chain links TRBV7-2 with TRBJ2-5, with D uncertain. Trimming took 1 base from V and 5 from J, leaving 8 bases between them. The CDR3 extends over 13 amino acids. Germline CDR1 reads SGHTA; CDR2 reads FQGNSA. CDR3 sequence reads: CASSLGRVETQYF. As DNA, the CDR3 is TGTGCCAGCAGCTTAGGACGGGTGGAGACCCAGTACTTC.

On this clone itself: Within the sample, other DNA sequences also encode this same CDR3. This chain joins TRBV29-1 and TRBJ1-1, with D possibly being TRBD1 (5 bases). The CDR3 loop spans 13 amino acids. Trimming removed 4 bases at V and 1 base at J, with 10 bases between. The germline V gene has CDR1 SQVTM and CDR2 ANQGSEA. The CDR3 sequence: CSVAGRQNTEAFF. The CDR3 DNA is TGCAGCGTTGCAGGGCGCCAGAACACTGAAGCTTTCTTT.

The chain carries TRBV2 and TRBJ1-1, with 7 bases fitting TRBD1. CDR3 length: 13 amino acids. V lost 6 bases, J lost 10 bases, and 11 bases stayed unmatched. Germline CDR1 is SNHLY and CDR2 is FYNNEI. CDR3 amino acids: CASRFDRAGGAFF. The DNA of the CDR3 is TGTGCCAGCAGATTTGACAGGGCTGGGGGAGCTTTCTTT. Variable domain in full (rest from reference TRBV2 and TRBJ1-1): EPEVTQTPSHQVTQMGQEVILRCVPISNHLYFYWYRQILGQKVEFLVSFYNNEISEKSEIFDDQFSVERPDGSNFTLKIRSTKLEDSAMYFCASRFDRAGGAFFGQGTRLTVV.

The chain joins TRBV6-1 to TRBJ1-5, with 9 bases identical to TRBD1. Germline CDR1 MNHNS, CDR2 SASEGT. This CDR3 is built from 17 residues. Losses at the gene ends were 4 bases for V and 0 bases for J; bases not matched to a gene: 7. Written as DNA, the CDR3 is TGTGCCAGCAGTGCGGACAGGGGCCCTCTTAGCAATCAGCCCCAGCATTTT. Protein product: CASSADRGPLSNQPQHF.

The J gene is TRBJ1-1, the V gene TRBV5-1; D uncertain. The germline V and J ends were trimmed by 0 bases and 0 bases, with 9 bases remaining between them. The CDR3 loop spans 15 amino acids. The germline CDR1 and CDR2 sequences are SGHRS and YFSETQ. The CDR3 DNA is TGCGCCAGCAGCTTGGCCCTGTCGGTGAACACTGAAGCTTTCTTT. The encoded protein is CASSLALSVNTEAFF.

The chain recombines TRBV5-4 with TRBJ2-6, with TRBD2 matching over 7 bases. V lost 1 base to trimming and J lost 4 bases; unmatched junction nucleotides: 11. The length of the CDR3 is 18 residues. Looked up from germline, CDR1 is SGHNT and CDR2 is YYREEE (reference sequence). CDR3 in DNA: TGTGCCAGCAGCTTGATCGCGGGAGCGTTAACCGGGGCCAACGTCCTGACTTTC. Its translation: CASSLIAGALTGANVLTF.

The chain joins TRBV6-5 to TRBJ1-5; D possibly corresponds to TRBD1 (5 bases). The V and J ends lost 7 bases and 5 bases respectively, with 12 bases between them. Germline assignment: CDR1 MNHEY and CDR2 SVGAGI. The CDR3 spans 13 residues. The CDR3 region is CASTDSLYQPQHF. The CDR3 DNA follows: TGTGCCAGCACCGACAGTCTTTATCAGCCCCAGCATTTT.

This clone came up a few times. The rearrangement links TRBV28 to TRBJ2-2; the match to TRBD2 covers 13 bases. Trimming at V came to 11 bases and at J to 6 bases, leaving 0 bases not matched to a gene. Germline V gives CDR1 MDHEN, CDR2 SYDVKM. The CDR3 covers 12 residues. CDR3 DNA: TGTGCCGGGACTAGCGGGGCCGGGGAGCTGTTTTTT. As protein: CAGTSGAGELFF.

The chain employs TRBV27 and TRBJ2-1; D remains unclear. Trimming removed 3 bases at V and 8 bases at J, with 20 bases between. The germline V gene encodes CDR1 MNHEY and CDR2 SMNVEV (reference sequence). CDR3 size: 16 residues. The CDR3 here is CASSFIGPLPSDEQFF. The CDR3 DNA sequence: TGTGCCAGCAGTTTCATCGGCCCTTTACCCAGCGATGAGCAGTTCTTC.

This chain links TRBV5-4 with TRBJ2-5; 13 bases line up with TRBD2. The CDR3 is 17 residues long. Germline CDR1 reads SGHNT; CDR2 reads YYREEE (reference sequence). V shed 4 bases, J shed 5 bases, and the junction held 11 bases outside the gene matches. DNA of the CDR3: TGTGCCAGCAGCGCATCAACTAGCGGGAGGGCCCTGGAGACCCAGTACTTC. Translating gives CASSASTSGRALETQYF.